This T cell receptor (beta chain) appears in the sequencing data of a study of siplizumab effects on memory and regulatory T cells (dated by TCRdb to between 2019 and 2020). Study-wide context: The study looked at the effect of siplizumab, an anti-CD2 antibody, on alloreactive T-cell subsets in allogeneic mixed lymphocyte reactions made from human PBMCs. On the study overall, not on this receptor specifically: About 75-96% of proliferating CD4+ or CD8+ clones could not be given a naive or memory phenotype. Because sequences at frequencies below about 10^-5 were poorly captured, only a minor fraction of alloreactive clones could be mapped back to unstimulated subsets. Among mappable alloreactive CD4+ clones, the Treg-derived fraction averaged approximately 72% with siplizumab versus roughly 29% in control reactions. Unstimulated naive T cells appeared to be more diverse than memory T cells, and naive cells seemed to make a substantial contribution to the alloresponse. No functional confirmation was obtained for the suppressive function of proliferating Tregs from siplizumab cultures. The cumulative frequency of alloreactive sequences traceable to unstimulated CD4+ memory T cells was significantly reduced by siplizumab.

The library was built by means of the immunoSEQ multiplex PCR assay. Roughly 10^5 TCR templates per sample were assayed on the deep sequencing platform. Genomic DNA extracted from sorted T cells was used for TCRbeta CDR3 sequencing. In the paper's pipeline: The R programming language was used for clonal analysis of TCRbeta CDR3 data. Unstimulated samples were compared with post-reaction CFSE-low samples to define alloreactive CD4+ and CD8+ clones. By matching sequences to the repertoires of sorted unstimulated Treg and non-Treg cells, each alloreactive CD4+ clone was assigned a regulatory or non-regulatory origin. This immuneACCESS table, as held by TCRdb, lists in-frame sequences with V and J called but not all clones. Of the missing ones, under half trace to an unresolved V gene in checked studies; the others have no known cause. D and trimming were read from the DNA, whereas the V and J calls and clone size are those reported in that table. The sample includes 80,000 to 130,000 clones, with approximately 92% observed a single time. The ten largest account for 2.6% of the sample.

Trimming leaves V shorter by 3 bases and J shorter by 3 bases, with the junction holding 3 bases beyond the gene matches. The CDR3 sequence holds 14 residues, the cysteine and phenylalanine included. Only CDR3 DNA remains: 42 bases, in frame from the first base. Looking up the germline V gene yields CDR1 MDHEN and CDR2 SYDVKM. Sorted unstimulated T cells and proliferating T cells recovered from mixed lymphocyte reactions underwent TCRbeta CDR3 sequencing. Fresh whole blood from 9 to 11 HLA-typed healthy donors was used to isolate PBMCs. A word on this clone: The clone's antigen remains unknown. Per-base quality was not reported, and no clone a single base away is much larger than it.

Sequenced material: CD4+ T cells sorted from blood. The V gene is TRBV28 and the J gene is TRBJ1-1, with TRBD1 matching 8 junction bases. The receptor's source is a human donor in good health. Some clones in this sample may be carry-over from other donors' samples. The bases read TGTGCCAGCAGTTTCCAGGGGGCGGACACTGAAGCTTTCTTT. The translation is CASSFQGADTEAFF.